The rows below give T cell receptor beta chains drawn from one sample of a study of cytomegalovirus exposure and HLA in healthy donors. The repertoire was sequenced with immunoSEQ multiplex PCR; TCRdb's copy has only in-frame clones and lacks some. The profile shows fewer than 200,000 clones, 75% of them singletons. The specimen sequenced was PBMCs. The receptor set was obtained from a woman between 50 and 59 years old in good health and CMV-seropositive. The CDR3 runs from the conserved cysteine through the conserved F or W. A D gene is named only where the DNA matches it firmly. Size values are once, few and many counts, or a class for expanded clones, and some rows have none.

J gene,CDR3 length,V gene,clone size,D gene,CDR3 protein,CDR3 DNA
TRBJ1-2,15,TRBV7-6,NA,NA,CASSPLGTSNYGYTF,TGTGCCAGCAGCCCCCTGGGGACTTCTAACTATGGCTACACCTTC
TRBJ2-1,16,TRBV2,NA,NA,CASSEVLDSFYNEQFF,TGTGCCAGCAGTGAAGTCCTGGACAGTTTCTACAATGAGCAGTTCTTC
TRBJ1-2,12,TRBV6-5,NA,NA,CAVGGGHYGYTF,TGTGCCGTGGGGGGAGGCCACTATGGCTACACCTTC
TRBJ2-3,15,TRBV2,NA,NA,CASSETGGFTDTQYF,TGTGCCAGCAGTGAAACGGGGGGCTTCACAGATACGCAGTATTTT
TRBJ1-2,14,TRBV5-1,NA,NA,CASSLSQGLYGYTF,TGCGCCAGCAGCTTAAGCCAGGGCCTCTATGGCTACACCTTC
TRBJ2-3,15,TRBV5-1,NA,NA,CASSLVSLATDTQYF,TGCGCCAGCAGCTTGGTTAGCCTGGCCACAGATACGCAGTATTTT
TRBJ1-4,15,TRBV4-3,NA,TRBD1,CASSQKDRGGEKLFF,TGCGCCAGCAGCCAAAAGGACAGGGGAGGAGAAAAACTGTTTTTT
TRBJ1-1,17,TRBV7-6,NA,TRBD1,CASSLGTGGAGNTEAFF,TGTGCCAGCAGCTTAGGGACAGGGGGCGCAGGGAACACTGAAGCTTTCTTT
TRBJ2-7,14,TRBV5-4,NA,TRBD1,CASSLEAGGVEQYF,TGTGCCAGCAGCTTGGAGGCAGGGGGTGTCGAGCAGTACTTC
TRBJ2-1,18,TRBV27,NA,NA,CASSLRGGDSFSYNEQFF,TGTGCCAGCAGTTTACGGGGCGGGGACAGCTTCTCCTACAATGAGCAGTTCTTC
TRBJ1-2,15,TRBV6-1,NA,TRBD1,CASSEGTGTGNGYTF,TGTGCCAGCAGTGAAGGGACCGGGACAGGGAATGGCTACACCTTC
TRBJ1-5,14,TRBV4-1,NA,NA,CASSQADRGSPQHF,TGCGCCAGCAGCCAAGCAGATAGAGGGTCCCCCCAGCATTTT
TRBJ2-1,13,TRBV5-1,NA,TRBD2,CASSVLAVNEQFF,TGCGCCAGCAGCGTCCTAGCGGTCAATGAGCAGTTCTTC
TRBJ2-2,16,TRBV5-1,NA,TRBD2,CASSFVAGGNTGELFF,TGCGCCAGCAGCTTCGTAGCGGGGGGAAACACCGGGGAGCTGTTTTTT
TRBJ2-7,15,TRBV7-8,NA,NA,CASSLPGQSLYEQYF,TGTGCCAGCAGCTTACCAGGACAGAGCCTCTACGAGCAGTACTTC
TRBJ1-4,14,TRBV5-4,NA,NA,CASTRGGAGEKLFF,TGTGCCAGCACCCGGGGAGGGGCTGGTGAAAAACTGTTTTTT
TRBJ1-1,12,TRBV7-9,NA,NA,CASSLIQTEAFF,TGTGCCAGCAGCTTAATCCAGACTGAAGCTTTCTTT
TRBJ1-2,15,TRBV27,NA,TRBD1,CASSLQGDRNYGYTF,TGTGCCAGCAGTTTACAGGGGGACAGAAACTATGGCTACACCTTC
TRBJ2-7,11,TRBV2,NA,NA,CASSGGYEQYF,TGTGCCAGCAGTGGAGGCTACGAGCAGTACTTC
TRBJ1-5,15,TRBV12-5,NA,TRBD1,CASGFGLTGNQPQHF,TGTGCTAGTGGTTTCGGTTTGACAGGGAACCAGCCCCAGCATTTT
TRBJ1-4,15,TRBV15,NA,NA,CATSREGAINEKLFF,TGTGCCACCAGCAGAGAAGGGGCCATAAATGAAAAACTGTTTTTT
TRBJ1-6,15,TRBV5-1,NA,TRBD1,CASSLVGQGLSPLHF,TGCGCCAGCAGCTTGGTTGGACAGGGCCTATCACCCCTCCACTTT
TRBJ2-7,16,TRBV10-3,NA,TRBD2,CAINRGGATEFHEQYF,TGTGCCATCAATCGGGGGGGCGCGACTGAGTTCCACGAGCAGTACTTC
TRBJ2-2,14,TRBV7-9,NA,NA,CASRNSANTGELFF,TGTGCCAGCAGAAACAGTGCGAACACCGGGGAGCTGTTTTTT
TRBJ2-6,16,TRBV5-6,few,NA,CASSLVGRAGANVLTF,TGTGCCAGCAGCTTGGTGGGCAGGGCCGGGGCCAACGTCCTGACTTTC
TRBJ2-1,17,TRBV7-6,NA,TRBD2,CASSLGISGASYNEQFF,TGTGCCAGCAGCTTAGGAATTAGCGGGGCATCCTACAATGAGCAGTTCTTC
TRBJ1-4,13,TRBV18,few,NA,CASCRDKSEKLFF,TGTGCCAGCTGCCGAGACAAGTCTGAAAAACTGTTTTTT
TRBJ2-5,15,TRBV18,NA,TRBD2,CASSPSGGSKQTQYF,TGTGCCAGCTCACCCAGCGGGGGGTCGAAACAGACCCAGTACTTC
TRBJ2-2,14,TRBV7-3,NA,NA,CASSSSNRGGELFF,TGTGCCAGCAGCTCATCTAATAGGGGGGGGGAGCTGTTTTTT
TRBJ1-1,15,TRBV5-4,few,NA,CASSLGLNGGTEAFF,TGTGCCAGCAGCTTGGGATTAAATGGGGGGACTGAAGCTTTCTTT
TRBJ1-3,15,TRBV5-6,NA,NA,CASSLRDTSGNTIYF,TGTGCCAGCAGCTTGCGAGACACCTCTGGAAACACCATATATTTT
TRBJ1-3,15,TRBV18,NA,NA,CASSPEGPPGNTIYF,TGTGCCAGCTCACCAGAGGGCCCCCCTGGAAACACCATATATTTT
TRBJ1-4,15,TRBV7-2,NA,TRBD1,CASSQGTGDLVKLFF,TGTGCCAGCAGCCAAGGGACAGGGGATTTGGTAAAACTGTTTTTT
TRBJ1-2,13,TRBV18,NA,TRBD1,CASSPDREDGYTF,TGTGCCAGCTCACCAGACAGGGAGGATGGCTACACCTTC
TRBJ1-1,15,TRBV19,NA,TRBD1,CASSIVGQVNTEAFF,TGTGCCAGTAGTATAGTTGGACAGGTGAATACTGAAGCTTTCTTT
TRBJ2-1,18,TRBV5-1,once,TRBD2,CASSLGLAGTSSYNEQFF,TGCGCCAGCAGCTTGGGACTAGCGGGGACGAGCTCCTACAATGAGCAGTTCTTC
TRBJ1-2,14,TRBV7-9,once,NA,CASSLLGEAKGYTF,TGTGCCAGCAGCTTACTGGGGGAGGCTAAAGGCTACACCTTC
TRBJ1-5,14,TRBV19,NA,NA,CASNRSPSNQPQHF,TGTGCCAGTAACAGGAGCCCTAGCAATCAGCCCCAGCATTTT
TRBJ1-1,14,TRBV6-1,NA,TRBD1,CASSTDRGNAEAFF,TGTGCCAGCAGCACCGACAGGGGCAACGCTGAAGCTTTCTTT
TRBJ1-1,15,TRBV7-9,NA,TRBD1,CASSGQGLRNTEAFF,TGTGCCAGCAGCGGACAGGGGTTGAGGAACACTGAAGCTTTCTTT
TRBJ1-4,14,TRBV5-1,NA,TRBD1,CASSLGQGNEKLFF,TGCGCCAGCAGCTTAGGACAGGGGAATGAAAAACTGTTTTTT